What follows are 2 T cell receptor beta chains derived from one specimen sequenced in a study of T cell responses to AZD1222 COVID-19 vaccine. Produced via immunoSEQ multiplex PCR; TCRdb's table is partial and in-frame only. The data contain approximately 170,000 clones, 90% to 95% of them singletons. The source was peripheral blood, collected on day 0 of AZD1222 vaccination. The receptor source for this set is an adult in good health.

The rearrangement links TRBV7-2 to TRBJ1-5; no clear D. The CDR3 has 13 amino acids. V was cut by 2 bases and J by 4 bases, with 6 bases left in between. Per the germline V gene, CDR1 is SGHTA and CDR2 is FQGNSA. CDR3 sequence: CASSLQRNQPQHF. CDR3 nucleotides: TGTGCCAGCAGCTTACAGCGTAATCAGCCCCAGCATTTT.

The V gene is TRBV29-1, the J gene TRBJ2-3; TRBD2 agrees at 9 bases. The CDR3 runs 20 residues. Trimming at V came to 4 bases and at J to 3 bases, leaving 23 bases not matched to a gene. Germline values: CDR1 SQVTM, CDR2 ANQGSEA. The CDR3 DNA follows: TGCAGCGTTGCACTTGTCCTCTCTAGCGGGACAAGGATGGGGACAGATACGCAGTATTTT. The encoded protein is CSVALVLSSGTRMGTDTQYF.